This TCR beta chain appears in the sequencing data of a study of beta chain features in type 1 diabetes. The table lists this clone with a few counts. Antigen specificity is unknown. The CDR3 runs 15 residues. Germline V lookup: CDR1 MNHEY, CDR2 SMNVEV (reference sequence). The V gene end was trimmed by 2 bases and the J gene end by 9 bases; junction bases not matched to a gene: 7. General observations from the study: Whether TCRB rearrangement is influenced by HLA type went unresolved here.

Sequenced material consisted of expressed TCRB transcripts (all of the isolated RNA was reverse transcribed). Regulatory, naive and central memory T cell samples averaged around 3.6 million reads. The protocol was immunoSEQ multiplex PCR, while the TCRdb copy is restricted to in-frame clones and leaves out a portion. The sample lists under 900,000 clones, roughly a sixth occurring once. The chain recombines TRBV27 with TRBJ2-4; 10 bases fit TRBD2. The material sequenced was naive CD4+ T cells from blood. The clonotype was recovered from a woman aged 18-29 years in good health. CDR3 region: CASSLLAGAIGIQYF. In nucleotides, the CDR3 is TGTGCCAGCAGTTTACTAGCGGGAGCCATAGGCATTCAGTACTTC.